This record covers a single T cell receptor beta chain. Antigen unknown. These data belong to a study of prognosis after radiotherapy for stage I lung cancer. Overall study context: Medical inoperability was the status assigned to all non-small cell lung cancer patients. A few patients had distant metastases at a median of around seven months after radiotherapy, and around 15 showed no significant progression.

Two-round multiplex PCR on genomic DNA was the method by which TCR beta CDR3 was amplified. Initially, in first-round PCR, primers specific to each TRBV and TRBJ gene were used. Each CDR3 protein is one row after TCRdb ran MiXCR on the multiplex PCR reads. The sample contains more than 30,000 distinct CDR3 sequences, 42% of which appear only once. The CDR3 covers 14 residues. Looked up from germline, CDR1 is MNHEY and CDR2 is SVGEGT. V lost 6 bases to trimming and J lost 10 bases; unmatched junction nucleotides: 12. Study-wide results and caveats: It is unknown whether the expanded TCR clones recognize the tumor. Shannon entropy (measured after stereotactic body radiation therapy) was lower in patients who went on to develop distant metastases.

The clonotype was recovered from a donor aged 50 or older with non-small cell lung cancer. The V gene is TRBV6-2 or TRBV6-3, the J gene TRBJ2-1; 7 bases map to TRBD2. The sequences come from PBMCs, collected before or after stereotactic body radiation therapy (not recorded which). The CDR3 region is CASRPSGFLLEQFF. The DNA of the CDR3 is TGTGCCAGCAGACCTAGCGGATTCCTACTCGAGCAGTTCTTC.